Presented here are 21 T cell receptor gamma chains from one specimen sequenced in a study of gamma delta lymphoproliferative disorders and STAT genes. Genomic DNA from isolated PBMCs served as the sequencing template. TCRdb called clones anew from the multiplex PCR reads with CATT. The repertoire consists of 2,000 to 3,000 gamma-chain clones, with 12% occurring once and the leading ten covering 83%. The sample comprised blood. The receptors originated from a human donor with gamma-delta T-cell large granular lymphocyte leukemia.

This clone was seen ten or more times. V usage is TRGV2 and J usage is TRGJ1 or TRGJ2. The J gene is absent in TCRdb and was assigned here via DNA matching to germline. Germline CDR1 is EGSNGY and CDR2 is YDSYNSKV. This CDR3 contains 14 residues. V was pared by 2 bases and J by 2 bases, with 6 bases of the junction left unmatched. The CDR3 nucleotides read TGTGCCACCTGGGACGCAAACTATTATTATAAGAAACTCTTT. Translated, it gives CATWDANYYYKKLF.

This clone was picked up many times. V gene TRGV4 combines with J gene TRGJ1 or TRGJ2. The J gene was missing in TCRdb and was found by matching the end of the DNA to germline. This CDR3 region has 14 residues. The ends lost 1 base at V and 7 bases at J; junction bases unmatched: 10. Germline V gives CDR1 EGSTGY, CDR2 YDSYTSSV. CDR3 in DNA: TGTGCCACCTGGGATGGAATTTCTGTCTATAAGAAACTCTTT. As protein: CATWDGISVYKKLF.

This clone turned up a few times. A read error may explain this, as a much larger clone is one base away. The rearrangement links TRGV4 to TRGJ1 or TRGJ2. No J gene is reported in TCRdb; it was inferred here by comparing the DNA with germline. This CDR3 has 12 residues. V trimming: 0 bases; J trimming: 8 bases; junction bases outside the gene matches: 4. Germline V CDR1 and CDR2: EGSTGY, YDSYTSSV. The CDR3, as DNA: TGTGCCACCTGGGATGGGCAGCATAAGAAACTCTTT. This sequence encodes CATWDGQHKKLF.

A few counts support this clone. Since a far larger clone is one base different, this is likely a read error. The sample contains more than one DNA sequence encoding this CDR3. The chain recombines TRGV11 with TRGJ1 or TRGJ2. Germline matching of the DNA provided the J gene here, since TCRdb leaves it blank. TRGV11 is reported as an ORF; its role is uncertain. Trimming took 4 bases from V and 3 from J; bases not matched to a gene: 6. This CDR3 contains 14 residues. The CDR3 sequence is CACWISHTYYKKLF. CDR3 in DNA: TGTGCCTGCTGGATTAGCCACACTTATTATAAGAAACTCTTT.

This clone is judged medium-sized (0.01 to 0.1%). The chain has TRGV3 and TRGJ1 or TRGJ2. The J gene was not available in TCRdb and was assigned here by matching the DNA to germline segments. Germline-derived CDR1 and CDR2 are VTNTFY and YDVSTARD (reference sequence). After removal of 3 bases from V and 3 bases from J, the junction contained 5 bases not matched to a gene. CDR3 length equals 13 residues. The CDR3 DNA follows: TGTGCCACCTGGGACTTCCCTTATTATAAGAAACTCTTT. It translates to CATWDFPYYKKLF.

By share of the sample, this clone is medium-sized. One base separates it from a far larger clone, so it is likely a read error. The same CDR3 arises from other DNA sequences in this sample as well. The CDR3 bases are TGTGCCTTGGAGAGGGGGAAACTTTTT. It encodes CALERGKLF. The J gene was not called, though the V gene is TRGV9. The CDR3 consists of 9 residues. Germline CDR1 reads GITISATS; CDR2 reads ISYDGTV (reference sequence).

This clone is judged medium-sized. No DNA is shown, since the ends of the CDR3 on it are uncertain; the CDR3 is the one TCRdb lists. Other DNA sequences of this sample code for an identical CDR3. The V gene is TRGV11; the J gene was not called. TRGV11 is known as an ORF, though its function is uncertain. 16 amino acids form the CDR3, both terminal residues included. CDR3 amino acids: CTTVPAGLGFYYKKLF.

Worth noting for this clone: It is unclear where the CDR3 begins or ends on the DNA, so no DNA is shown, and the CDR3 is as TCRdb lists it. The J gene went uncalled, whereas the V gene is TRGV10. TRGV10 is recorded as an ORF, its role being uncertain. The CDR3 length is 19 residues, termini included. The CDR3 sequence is CAAWDYNIIRNSLAVEQHF.

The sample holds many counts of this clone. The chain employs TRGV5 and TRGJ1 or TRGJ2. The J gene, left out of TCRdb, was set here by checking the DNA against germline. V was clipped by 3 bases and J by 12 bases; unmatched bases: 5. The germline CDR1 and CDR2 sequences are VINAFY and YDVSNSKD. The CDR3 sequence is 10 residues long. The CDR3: CATWDGAKLF. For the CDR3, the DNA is TGTGCCACCTGGGACGGGGCGAAACTCTTT.

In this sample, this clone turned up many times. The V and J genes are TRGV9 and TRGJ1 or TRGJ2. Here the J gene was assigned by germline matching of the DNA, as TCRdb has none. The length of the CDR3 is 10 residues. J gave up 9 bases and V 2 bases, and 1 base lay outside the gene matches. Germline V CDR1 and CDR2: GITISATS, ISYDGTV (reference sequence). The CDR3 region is CALWEAKKLF. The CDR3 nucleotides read TGTGCCTTGTGGGAGGCTAAGAAACTCTTT.

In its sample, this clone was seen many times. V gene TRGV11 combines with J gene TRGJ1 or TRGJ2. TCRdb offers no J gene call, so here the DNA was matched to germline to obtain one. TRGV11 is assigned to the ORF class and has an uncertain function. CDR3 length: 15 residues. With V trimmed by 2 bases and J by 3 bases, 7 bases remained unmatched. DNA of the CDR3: TGTGCCTGCTGGATTAGGCGATGGGGTTATTATAAGAAACTCTTT. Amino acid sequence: CACWIRRWGYYKKLF.

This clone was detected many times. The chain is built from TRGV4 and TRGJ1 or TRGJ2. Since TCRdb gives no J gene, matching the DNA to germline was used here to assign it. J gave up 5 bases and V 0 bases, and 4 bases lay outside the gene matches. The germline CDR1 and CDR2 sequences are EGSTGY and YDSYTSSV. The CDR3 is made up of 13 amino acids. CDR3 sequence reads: CATWDGANYKKLF. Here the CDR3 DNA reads TGTGCCACCTGGGATGGGGCTAATTATAAGAAACTCTTT.

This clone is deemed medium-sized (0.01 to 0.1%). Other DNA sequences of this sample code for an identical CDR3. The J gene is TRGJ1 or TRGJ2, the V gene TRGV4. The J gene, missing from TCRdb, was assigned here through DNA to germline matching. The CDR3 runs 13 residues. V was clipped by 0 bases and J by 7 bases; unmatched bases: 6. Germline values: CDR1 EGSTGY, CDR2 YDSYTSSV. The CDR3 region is CATWDGPRYKKLF. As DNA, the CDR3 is TGTGCCACCTGGGATGGGCCAAGATATAAGAAACTCTTT.

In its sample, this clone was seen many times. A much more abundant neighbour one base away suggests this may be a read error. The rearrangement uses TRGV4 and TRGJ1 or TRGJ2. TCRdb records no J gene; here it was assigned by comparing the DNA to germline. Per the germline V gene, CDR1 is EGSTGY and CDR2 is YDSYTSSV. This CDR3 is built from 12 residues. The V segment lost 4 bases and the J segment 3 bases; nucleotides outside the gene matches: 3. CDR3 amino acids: CATWEGYYKKLF. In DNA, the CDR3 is TGTGCCACCTGGGAGGGTTATTATAAGAAACTCTTT.

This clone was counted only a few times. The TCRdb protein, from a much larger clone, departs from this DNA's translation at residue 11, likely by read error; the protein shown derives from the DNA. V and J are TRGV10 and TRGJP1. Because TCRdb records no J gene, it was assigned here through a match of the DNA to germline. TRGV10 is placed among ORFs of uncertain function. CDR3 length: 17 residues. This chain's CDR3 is CAAWDPLLYTNGWFKIF. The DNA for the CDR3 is TGTGCTGCGTGGGATCCCCTCCTTTATACCAATGGTTGGTTCAAGATATTT.

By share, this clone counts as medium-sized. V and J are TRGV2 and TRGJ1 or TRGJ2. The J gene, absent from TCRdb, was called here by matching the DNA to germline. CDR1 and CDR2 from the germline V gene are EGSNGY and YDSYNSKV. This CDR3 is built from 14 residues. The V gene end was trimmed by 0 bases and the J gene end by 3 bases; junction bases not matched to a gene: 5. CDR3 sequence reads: CATWDGLSYYKKLF. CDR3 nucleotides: TGTGCCACCTGGGACGGGCTGAGTTATTATAAGAAACTCTTT.

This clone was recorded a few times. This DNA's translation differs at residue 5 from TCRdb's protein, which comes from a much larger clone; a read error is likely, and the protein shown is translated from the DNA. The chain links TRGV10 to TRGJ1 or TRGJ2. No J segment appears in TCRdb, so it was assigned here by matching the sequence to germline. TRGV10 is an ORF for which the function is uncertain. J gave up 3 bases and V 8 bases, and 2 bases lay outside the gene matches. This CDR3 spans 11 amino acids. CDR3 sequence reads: CAAWGYYKKLF. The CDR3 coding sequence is TGTGCTGCGTGGGGTTATTATAAGAAACTCTTT.

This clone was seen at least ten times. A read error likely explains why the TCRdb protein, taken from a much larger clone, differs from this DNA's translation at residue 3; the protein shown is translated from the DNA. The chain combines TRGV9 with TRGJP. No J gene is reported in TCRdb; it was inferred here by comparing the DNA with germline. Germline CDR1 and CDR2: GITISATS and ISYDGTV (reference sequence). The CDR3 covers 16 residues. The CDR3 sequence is CAFWEVEELGKKIKVF. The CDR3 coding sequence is TGTGCCTTTTGGGAGGTGGAAGAGTTGGGCAAAAAAATCAAGGTATTT.

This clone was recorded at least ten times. The CDR3 nucleotides read TGTGCCACCTGGGAGGGGAATTATTATAAGAAACTCTTT. Amino acid sequence: CATWEGNYYKKLF. V gene TRGV4 combines with J gene TRGJ1 or TRGJ2. Because TCRdb records no J gene, it was assigned here through a match of the DNA to germline. Per germline, CDR1 EGSTGY and CDR2 YDSYTSSV. The J segment lost 0 bases and the V segment lost 4 bases, leaving 3 bases of the junction unmatched. This CDR3 comprises 13 residues.

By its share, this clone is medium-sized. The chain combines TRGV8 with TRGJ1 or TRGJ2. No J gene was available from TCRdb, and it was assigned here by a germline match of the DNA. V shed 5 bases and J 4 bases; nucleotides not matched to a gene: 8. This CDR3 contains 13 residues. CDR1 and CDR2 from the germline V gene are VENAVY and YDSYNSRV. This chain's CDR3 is CATWARGYYKKLF. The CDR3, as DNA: TGTGCCACCTGGGCCAGGGGGTATTATAAGAAACTCTTT.

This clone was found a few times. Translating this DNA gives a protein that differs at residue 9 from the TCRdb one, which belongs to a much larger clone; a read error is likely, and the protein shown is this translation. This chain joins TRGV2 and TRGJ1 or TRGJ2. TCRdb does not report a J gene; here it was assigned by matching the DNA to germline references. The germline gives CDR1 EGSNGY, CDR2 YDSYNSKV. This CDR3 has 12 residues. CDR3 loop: CATWDDYYRKLF. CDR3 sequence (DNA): TGTGCCACCTGGGACGACTATTATAGGAAACTCTTT.